The clone carrying this T cell receptor beta chain was detected only a few times. The antigen is undetermined. With a much larger clone just one base away, this may be a read error. The germline V and J ends were trimmed by 5 bases and 2 bases, with 12 bases remaining between them. Germline V lookup: CDR1 GTSNPN, CDR2 SVGIG (reference sequence). The CDR3 is 13 residues long. This sample was included in a study of molecular identifiers for immune sequencing clone quantification. General study points: A shared barcode on identical TCR molecules could lead to underestimated sizes for highly expanded clones. About a million naive cells reportedly did not prevent detection of spiked Jurkat TCR RNA from one cell. Clones above 20 RNA copies contained over 97% of effector molecules but under 1% of naive ones.

TCRdb redid the calling of the PCR reads with MiXCR, one entry per CDR3 protein. Among fewer than 350,000 distinct CDR3 sequences listed, roughly a quarter were seen once. Sorted naive CD8 T cells were those defined as CD8+CD4-CCR7+CD45RA+. Input material: naive CD8+ T cells from blood, with Jurkat cell RNA spiked in. Subset here: FACS-sorted CD8+CD4-CCR7+CD45RA+ naive T cells. The sequence derives from a human donor in good health. Some libraries in this study had Jurkat cell RNA spiked in. The rearrangement links TRBV30 to TRBJ2-5; possible D gene TRBD1, 5 bases. This CDR3 reads CAWPLGRQETQYF. In nucleotides, the CDR3 is TGTGCCTGGCCCTTGGGGCGGCAAGAGACCCAGTACTTC.